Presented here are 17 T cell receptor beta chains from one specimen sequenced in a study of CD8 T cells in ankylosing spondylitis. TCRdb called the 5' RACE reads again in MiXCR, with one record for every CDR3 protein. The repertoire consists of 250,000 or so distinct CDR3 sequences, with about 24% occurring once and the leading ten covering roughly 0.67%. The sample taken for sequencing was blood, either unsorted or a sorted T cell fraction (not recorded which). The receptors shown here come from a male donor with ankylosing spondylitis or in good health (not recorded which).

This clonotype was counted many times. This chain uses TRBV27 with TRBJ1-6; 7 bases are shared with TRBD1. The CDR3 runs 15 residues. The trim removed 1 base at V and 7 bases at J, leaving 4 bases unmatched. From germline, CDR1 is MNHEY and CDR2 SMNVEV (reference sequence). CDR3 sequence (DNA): TGTGCCAGCAGTTTATTCCAGGGGGGCAATTCACCCCTCCACTTT. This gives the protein CASSLFQGGNSPLHF.

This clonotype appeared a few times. The CDR3 loop reads CASSLLNSYEQYF. The DNA for the CDR3 is TGTGCCAGCAGTCTGCTGAATAGCTACGAGCAGTACTTC. The chain joins TRBV12-3 or TRBV12-4 to TRBJ2-7; D remains ambiguous. This CDR3 comprises 13 residues. V dropped 5 bases and J dropped 3 bases, with 11 bases sitting between them.

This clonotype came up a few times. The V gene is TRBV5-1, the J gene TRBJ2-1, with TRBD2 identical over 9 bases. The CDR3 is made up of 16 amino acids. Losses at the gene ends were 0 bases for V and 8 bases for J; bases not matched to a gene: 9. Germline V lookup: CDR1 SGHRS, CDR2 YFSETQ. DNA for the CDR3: TGCGCCAGCAGCTTGGGGCTAGCGGGGAGTGGTGATGAGCAGTTCTTC. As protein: CASSLGLAGSGDEQFF.

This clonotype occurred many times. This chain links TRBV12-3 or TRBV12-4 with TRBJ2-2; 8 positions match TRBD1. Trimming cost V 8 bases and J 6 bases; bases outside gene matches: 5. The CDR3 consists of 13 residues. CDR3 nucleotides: TGTGCCAGCGGACAGGGTTGGGCCGGGGAGCTGTTTTTT. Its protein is CASGQGWAGELFF.

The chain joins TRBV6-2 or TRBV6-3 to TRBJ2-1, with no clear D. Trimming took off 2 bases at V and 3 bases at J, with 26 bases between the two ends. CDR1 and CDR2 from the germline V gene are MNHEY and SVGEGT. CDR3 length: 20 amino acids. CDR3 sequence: CASSYPYGSSDPPDYNEQFF. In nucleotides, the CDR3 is TGTGCCAGCAGTTACCCGTATGGGTCCTCGGACCCCCCCGACTACAATGAGCAGTTCTTC.

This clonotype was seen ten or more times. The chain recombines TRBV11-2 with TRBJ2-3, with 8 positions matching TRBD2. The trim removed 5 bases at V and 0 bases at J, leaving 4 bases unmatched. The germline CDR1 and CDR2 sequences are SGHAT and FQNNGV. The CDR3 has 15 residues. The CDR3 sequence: CASSVSGASTDTQYF. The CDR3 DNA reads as TGTGCCAGCAGCGTTAGCGGGGCTAGCACAGATACGCAGTATTTT. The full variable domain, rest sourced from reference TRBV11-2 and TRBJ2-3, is EAGVAQSPRYKIIEKRQSVAFWCNPISGHATLYWYQQILGQGPKLLIQFQNNGVVDDSQLPKDRFSAERLKGVDSTLKIQPAKLEDSAVYLCASSVSGASTDTQYFGPGTRLTVL.

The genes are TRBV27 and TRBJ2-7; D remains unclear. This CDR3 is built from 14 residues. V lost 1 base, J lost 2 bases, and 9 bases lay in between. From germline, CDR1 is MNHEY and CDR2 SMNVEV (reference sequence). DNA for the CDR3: TGTGCCAGCAGTTTATACCGTGCACCCTACGAGCAGTACTTC. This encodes CASSLYRAPYEQYF.

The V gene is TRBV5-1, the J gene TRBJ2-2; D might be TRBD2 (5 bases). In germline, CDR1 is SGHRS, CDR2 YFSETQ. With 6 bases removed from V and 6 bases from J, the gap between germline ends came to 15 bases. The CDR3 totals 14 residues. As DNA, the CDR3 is TGCGCCAGCACCATCTTCGTCGGGGCCGGGGAGCTGTTTTTT. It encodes CASTIFVGAGELFF.

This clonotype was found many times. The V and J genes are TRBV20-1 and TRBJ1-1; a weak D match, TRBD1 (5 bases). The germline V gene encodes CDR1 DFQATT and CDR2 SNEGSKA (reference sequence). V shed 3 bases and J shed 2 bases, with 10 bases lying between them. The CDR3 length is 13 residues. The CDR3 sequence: CSARQDTNTEAFF. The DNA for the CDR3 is TGCAGTGCTAGGCAGGACACCAACACTGAAGCTTTCTTT.

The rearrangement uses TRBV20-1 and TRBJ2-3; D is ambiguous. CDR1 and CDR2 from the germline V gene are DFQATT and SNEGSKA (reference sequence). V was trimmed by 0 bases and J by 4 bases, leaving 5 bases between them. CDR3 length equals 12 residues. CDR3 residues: CSARDLADTQYF. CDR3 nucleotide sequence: TGCAGTGCTAGAGATTTGGCAGATACGCAGTATTTT.

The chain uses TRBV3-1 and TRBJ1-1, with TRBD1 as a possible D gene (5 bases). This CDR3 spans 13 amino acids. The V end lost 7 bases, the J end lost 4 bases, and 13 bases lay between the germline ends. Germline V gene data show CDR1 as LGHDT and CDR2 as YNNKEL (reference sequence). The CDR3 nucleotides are TGTGCCAGCACCCTGACGGGGGGCACTGAAGCTTTCTTT. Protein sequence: CASTLTGGTEAFF.

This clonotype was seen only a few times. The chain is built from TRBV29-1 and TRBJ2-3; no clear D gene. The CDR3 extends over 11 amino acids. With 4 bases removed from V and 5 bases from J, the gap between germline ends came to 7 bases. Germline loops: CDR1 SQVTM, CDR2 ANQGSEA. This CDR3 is CSVVLVDTQYF. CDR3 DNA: TGCAGCGTTGTCCTGGTAGATACGCAGTATTTT.

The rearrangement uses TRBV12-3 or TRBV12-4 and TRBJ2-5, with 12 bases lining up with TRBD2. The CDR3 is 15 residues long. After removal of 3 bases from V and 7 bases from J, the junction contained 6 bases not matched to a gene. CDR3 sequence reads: CASSFTSGGMVTQYF. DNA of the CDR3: TGTGCCAGCAGTTTCACTAGCGGGGGGATGGTGACCCAGTACTTC.

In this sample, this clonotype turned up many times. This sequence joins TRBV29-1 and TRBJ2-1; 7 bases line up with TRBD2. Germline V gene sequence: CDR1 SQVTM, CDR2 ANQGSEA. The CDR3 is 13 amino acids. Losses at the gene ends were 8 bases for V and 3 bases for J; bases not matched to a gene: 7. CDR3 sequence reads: CSPGGLDYNEQFF. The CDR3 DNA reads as TGCAGCCCGGGGGGTCTAGACTACAATGAGCAGTTCTTC.

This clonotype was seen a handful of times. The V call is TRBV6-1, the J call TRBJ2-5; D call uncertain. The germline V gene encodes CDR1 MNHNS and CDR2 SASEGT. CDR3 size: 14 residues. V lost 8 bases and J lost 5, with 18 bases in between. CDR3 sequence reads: CASVPDGSAETQYF. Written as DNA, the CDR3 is TGTGCCAGCGTACCGGACGGTTCGGCTGAGACCCAGTACTTC.

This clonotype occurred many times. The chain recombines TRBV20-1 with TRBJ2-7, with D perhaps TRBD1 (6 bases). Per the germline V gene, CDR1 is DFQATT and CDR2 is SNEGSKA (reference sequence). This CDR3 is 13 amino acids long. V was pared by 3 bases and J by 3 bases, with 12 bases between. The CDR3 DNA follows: TGCAGTGCTAGTAGTGACAGGAACTACGAGCAGTACTTC. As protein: CSASSDRNYEQYF.

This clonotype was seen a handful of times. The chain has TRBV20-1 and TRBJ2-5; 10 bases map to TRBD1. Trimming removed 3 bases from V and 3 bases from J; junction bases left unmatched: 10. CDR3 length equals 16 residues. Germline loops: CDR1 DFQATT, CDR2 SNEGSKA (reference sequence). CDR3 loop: CSASGKTGTGEETQYF. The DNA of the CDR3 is TGCAGTGCTAGCGGCAAAACCGGGACAGGGGAAGAGACCCAGTACTTC.